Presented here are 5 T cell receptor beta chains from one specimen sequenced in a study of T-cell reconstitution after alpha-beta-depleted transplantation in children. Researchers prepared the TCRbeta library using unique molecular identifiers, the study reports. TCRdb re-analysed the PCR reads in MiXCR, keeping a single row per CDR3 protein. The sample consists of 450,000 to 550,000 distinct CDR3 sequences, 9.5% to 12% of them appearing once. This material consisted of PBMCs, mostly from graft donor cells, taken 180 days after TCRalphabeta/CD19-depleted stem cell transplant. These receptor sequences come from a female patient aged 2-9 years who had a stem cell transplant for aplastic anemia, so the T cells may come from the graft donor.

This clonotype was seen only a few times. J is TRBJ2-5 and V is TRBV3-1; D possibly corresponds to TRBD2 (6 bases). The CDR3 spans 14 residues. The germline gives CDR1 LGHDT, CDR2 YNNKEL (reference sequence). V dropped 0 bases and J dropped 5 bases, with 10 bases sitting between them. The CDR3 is CASSQEGGAETQYF. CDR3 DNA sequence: TGTGCCAGCAGCCAAGAGGGCGGGGCGGAGACCCAGTACTTC.

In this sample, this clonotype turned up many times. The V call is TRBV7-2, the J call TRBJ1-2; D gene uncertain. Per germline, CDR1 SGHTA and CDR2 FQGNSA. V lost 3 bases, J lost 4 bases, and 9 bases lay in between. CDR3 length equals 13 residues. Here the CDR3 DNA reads TGTGCCAGCAGCTTTCTCGGACCCTATGGCTACACCTTC. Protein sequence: CASSFLGPYGYTF. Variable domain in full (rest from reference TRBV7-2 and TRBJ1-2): GAGVSQSPSNKVTEKGKDVELRCDPISGHTALYWYRQSLGQGLEFLIYFQGNSAPDKSGLPSDRFSAERTGGSVSTLTIQRTQQEDSAVYLCASSFLGPYGYTFGSGTRLTVV.

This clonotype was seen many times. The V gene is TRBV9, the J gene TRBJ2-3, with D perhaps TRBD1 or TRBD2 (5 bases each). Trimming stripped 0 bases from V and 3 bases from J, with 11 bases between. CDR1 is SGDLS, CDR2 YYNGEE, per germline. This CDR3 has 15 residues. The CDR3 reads CASSVAGALTDTQYF. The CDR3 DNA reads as TGTGCCAGCAGCGTAGCCGGGGCTCTGACAGATACGCAGTATTTT. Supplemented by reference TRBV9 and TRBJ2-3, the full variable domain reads DSGVTQTPKHLITATGQRVTLRCSPRSGDLSVYWYQQSLDQGLQFLIQYYNGEERAKGNILERFSAQQFPDLHSELNLSSLELGDSALYFCASSVAGALTDTQYFGPGTRLTVL.

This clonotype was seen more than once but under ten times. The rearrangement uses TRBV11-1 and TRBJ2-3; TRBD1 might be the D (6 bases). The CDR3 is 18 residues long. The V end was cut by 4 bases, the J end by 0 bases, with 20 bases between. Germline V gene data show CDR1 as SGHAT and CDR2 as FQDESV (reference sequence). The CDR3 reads CASSSPHRDRPSTDTQYF. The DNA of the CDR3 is TGTGCCAGCAGCTCACCCCACCGAGACAGGCCTAGCACAGATACGCAGTATTTT.

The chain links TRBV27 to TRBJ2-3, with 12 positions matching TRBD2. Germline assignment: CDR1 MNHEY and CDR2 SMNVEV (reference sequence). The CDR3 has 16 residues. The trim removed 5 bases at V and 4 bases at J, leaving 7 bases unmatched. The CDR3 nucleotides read TGTGCCAGCAGTCTCACTAGCGGGAGGATATCAGATACGCAGTATTTT. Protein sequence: CASSLTSGRISDTQYF.